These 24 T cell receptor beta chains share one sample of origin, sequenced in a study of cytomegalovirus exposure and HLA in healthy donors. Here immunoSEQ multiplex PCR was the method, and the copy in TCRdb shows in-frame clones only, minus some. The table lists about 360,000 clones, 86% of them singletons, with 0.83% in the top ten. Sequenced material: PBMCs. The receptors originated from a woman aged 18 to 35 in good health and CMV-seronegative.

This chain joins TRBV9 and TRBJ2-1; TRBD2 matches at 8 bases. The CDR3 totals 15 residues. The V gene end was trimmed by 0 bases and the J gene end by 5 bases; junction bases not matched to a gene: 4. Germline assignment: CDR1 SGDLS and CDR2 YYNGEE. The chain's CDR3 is CASSVGTGGDNEQFF. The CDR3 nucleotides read TGTGCCAGCAGCGTAGGAACGGGAGGGGACAATGAGCAGTTCTTC.

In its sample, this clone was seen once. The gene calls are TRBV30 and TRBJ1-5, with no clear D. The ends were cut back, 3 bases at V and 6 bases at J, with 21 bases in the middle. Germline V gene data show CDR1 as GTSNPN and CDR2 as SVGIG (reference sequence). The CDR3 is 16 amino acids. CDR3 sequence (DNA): TGTGCCTGGAGCGTCACTAGGACGTTCGGCGGTCAGCCCCAGCATTTT. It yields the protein CAWSVTRTFGGQPQHF.

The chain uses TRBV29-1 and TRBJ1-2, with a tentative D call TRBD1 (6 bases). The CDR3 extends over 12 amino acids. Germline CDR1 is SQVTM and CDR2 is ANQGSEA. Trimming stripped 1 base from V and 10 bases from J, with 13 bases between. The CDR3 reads CSVEVRQADYTF. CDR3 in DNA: TGCAGCGTTGAAGTCAGACAGGCAGACTACACCTTC.

Here the CDR3 DNA reads TGTGCCAGCTCATCCGGGACAGGGCGCTACGAGCAGTACTTC. Translated, it gives CASSSGTGRYEQYF. J is TRBJ2-7 and V is TRBV18, with 9 bases that match TRBD1. CDR3 length: 14 residues. V was pared by 5 bases and J by 3 bases, with 5 bases of the junction left unmatched. CDR1 is KGHSH, CDR2 LQKENI, per germline. Looking up the rest from reference TRBV18 and TRBJ2-7 gives the full variable domain: NAGVMQNPRHLVRRRGQEARLRCSPMKGHSHVYWYRQLPEEGLKFMVYLQKENIIDESGMPKERFSAEFPKEGPSILRIQQVVRGDSAAYFCASSSGTGRYEQYFGPGTRLTVT.

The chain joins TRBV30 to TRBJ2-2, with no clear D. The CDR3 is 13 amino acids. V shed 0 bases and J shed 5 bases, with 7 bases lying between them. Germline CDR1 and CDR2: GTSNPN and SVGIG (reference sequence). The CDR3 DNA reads TGTGCCTGGAGTGTATCTAGAACCGGGGAGCTGTTTTTT. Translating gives CAWSVSRTGELFF.

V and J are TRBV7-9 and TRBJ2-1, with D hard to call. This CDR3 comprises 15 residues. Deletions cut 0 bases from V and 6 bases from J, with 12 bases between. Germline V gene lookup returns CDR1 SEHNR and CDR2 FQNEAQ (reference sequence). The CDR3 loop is CASSLAPGSGNEQFF. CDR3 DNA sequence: TGTGCCAGCAGCTTAGCGCCCGGGTCCGGCAATGAGCAGTTCTTC.

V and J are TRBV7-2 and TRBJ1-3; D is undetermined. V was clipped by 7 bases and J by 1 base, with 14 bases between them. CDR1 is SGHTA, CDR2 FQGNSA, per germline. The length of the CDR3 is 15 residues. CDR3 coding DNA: TGTGCCAGCAAGAGAGAGGGAACTTCTGGAAACACCATATATTTT. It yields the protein CASKREGTSGNTIYF.

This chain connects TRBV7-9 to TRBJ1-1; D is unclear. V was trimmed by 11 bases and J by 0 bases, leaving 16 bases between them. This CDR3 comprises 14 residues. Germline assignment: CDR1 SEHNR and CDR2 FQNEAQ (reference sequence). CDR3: CASYPGRLNTEAFF. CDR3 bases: TGTGCCTCCTACCCCGGCAGGTTGAACACTGAAGCTTTCTTT.

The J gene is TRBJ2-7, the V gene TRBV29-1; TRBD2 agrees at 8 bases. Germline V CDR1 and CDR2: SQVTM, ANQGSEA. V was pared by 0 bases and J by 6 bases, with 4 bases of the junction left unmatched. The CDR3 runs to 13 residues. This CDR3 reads CSVEDGAGAEQYF. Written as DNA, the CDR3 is TGCAGCGTTGAAGATGGAGCGGGAGCCGAGCAGTACTTC.

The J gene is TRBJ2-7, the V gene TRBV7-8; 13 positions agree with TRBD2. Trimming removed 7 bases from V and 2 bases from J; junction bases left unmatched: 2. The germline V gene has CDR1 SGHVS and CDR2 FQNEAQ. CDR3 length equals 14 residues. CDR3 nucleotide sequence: TGTGCCAGCAAGGGACTAGCGGGACCCTACGAGCAGTACTTC. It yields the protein CASKGLAGPYEQYF.

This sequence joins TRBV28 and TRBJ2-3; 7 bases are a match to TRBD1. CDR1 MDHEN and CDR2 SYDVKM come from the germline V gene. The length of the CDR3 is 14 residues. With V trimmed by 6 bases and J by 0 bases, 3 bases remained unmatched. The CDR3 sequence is CASRRTGSTDTQYF. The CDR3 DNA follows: TGTGCCAGCAGGCGGACAGGCAGCACAGATACGCAGTATTTT. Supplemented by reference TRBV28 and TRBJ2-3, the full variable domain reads DVKVTQSSRYLVKRTGEKVFLECVQDMDHENMFWYRQDPGLGLRLIYFSYDVKMKEKGDIPEGYSVSREKKERFSLILESASTNQTSMYLCASRRTGSTDTQYFGPGTRLTVL.

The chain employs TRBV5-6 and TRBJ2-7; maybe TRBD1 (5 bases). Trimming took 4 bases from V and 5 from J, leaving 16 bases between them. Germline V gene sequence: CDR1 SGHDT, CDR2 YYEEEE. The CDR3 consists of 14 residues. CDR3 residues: CASSLAGLWDEQYF. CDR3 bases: TGTGCCAGCAGCCTGGCAGGGTTGTGGGACGAGCAGTACTTC.

The CDR3: CAWSPPEGPWNQPQHF. The CDR3 coding sequence is TGTGCCTGGAGTCCGCCGGAGGGGCCTTGGAATCAGCCCCAGCATTTT. The chain joins TRBV30 to TRBJ1-5; weak D call: TRBD1 (5 bases). Germline lookup yields CDR1 GTSNPN and CDR2 SVGIG (reference sequence). The CDR3 totals 16 residues. The V and J ends lost 2 bases and 4 bases respectively, with 18 bases between them.

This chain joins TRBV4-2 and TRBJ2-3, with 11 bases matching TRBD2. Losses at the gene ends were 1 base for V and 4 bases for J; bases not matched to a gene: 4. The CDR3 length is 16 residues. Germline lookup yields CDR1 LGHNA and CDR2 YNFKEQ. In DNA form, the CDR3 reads TGTGCCAGCAGCCAAGTTAGCGGGGGGGCTCCAGATACGCAGTATTTT. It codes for CASSQVSGGAPDTQYF.

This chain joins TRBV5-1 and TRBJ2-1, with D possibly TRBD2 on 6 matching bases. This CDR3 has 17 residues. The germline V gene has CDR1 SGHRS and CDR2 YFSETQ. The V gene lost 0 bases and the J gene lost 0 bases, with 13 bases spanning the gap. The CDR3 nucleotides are TGCGCCAGCAGCTTGGACGCCTCCGGGAGCTCCTACAATGAGCAGTTCTTC. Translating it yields CASSLDASGSSYNEQFF.

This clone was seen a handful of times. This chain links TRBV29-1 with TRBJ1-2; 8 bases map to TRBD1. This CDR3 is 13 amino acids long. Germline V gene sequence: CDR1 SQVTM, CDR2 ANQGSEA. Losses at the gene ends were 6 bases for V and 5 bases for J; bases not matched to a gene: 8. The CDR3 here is CSVLGQAVYGYTF. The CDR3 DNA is TGCAGCGTACTGGGACAGGCCGTTTATGGCTACACCTTC.

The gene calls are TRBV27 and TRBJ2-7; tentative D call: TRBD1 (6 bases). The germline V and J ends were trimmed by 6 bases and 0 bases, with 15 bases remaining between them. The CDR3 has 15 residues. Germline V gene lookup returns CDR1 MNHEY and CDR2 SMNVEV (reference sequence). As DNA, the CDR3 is TGTGCCAGCAGGGACCGGGACACCCGCTCCTACGAGCAGTACTTC. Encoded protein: CASRDRDTRSYEQYF.

The CDR3 sequence: CASSQTGSNQPQHF. CDR3 nucleotide sequence: TGTGCCAGCAGCCAGACAGGGAGCAATCAGCCCCAGCATTTT. The chain employs TRBV7-9 and TRBJ1-5, with 7 bases matching TRBD1. V trimming: 5 bases; J trimming: 1 base; junction bases outside the gene matches: 2. This CDR3 is 14 amino acids long. Germline CDR1 and CDR2: SEHNR and FQNEAQ (reference sequence).

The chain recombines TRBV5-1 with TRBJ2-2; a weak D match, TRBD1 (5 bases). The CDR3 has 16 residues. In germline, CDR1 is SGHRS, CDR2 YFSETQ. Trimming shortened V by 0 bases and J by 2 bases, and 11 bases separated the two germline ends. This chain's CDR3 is CASSLGSRANTGELFF. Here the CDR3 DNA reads TGCGCCAGCAGCTTGGGGAGCAGGGCTAACACCGGGGAGCTGTTTTTT.

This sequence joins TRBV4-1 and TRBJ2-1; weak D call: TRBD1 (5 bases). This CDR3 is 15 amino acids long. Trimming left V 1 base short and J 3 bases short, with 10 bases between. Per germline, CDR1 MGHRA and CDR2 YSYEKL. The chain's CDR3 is CASSQVGQSYNEQFF. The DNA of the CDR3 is TGCGCCAGCAGCCAAGTGGGGCAGAGCTACAATGAGCAGTTCTTC.

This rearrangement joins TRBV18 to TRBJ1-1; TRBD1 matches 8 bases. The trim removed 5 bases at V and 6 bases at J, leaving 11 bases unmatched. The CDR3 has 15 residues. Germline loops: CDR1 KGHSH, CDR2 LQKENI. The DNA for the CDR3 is TGTGCCAGCTCAGCGGACAGGGTGGGGGGCGCTGAAGCTTTCTTT. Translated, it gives CASSADRVGGAEAFF.

CDR3 region: CASGQGGQETQYF. The CDR3 DNA follows: TGTGCCAGCGGACAGGGCGGGCAAGAGACCCAGTACTTC. This chain joins TRBV2 and TRBJ2-5; 8 bases match TRBD1. The CDR3 spans 13 residues. CDR1 and CDR2 from the germline V gene are SNHLY and FYNNEI. V shed 8 bases, J shed 2 bases, and the junction held 4 bases outside the gene matches.

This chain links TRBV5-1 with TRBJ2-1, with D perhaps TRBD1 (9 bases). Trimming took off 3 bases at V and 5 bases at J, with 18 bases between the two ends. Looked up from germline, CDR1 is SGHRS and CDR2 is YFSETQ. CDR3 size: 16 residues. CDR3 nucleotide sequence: TGCGCCAGCAGCTCGGGGGGGACAGGGACCCACAATGAGCAGTTCTTC. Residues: CASSSGGTGTHNEQFF.

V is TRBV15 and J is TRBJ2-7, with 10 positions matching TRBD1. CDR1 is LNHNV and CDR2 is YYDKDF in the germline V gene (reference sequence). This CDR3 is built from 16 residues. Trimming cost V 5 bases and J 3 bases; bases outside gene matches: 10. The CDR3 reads CATSGDGTGDLYEQYF. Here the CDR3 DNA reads TGTGCCACCAGCGGGGACGGGACAGGGGATCTCTACGAGCAGTACTTC.